The 21 T cell receptor beta chains below were found in one sample sequenced in a study of blood T cell repertoires in COVID-19. The data were produced by immunoSEQ multiplex PCR, yet TCRdb's version contains in-frame clones alone and is incomplete. Of 90,000 to 100,000 clones in the sample, less than 85% were seen once. Sequencing input: peripheral blood. These TCRs come from a woman aged 55-69 years with acute or convalescent COVID-19.

The chain uses TRBV30 and TRBJ2-7; the match to TRBD2 covers 9 bases. Germline V gives CDR1 GTSNPN, CDR2 SVGIG (reference sequence). With V trimmed by 3 bases and J by 3 bases, 6 bases remained unmatched. The CDR3 is 14 residues long. CDR3 residues: CAWRLAGADYEQYF. The CDR3 coding sequence is TGTGCCTGGAGACTAGCGGGCGCTGACTACGAGCAGTACTTC.

The J gene is TRBJ1-5, the V gene TRBV2; D uncertain. The germline V and J ends were trimmed by 5 bases and 7 bases, with 18 bases remaining between them. Germline CDR1 and CDR2: SNHLY and FYNNEI. The CDR3 has 15 residues. The CDR3 here is CASSSAGRAEQPQHF. The DNA for the CDR3 is TGTGCCAGCAGTTCGGCGGGAAGGGCCGAGCAGCCCCAGCATTTT. The full variable domain, its missing parts supplied by reference TRBV2 and TRBJ1-5, is EPEVTQTPSHQVTQMGQEVILRCVPISNHLYFYWYRQILGQKVEFLVSFYNNEISEKSEIFDDQFSVERPDGSNFTLKIRSTKLEDSAMYFCASSSAGRAEQPQHFGDGTRLSIL.

The chain carries TRBV28 and TRBJ1-2; 9 positions match TRBD1. Germline-derived CDR1 and CDR2 are MDHEN and SYDVKM. The ends lost 4 bases at V and 7 bases at J; junction bases unmatched: 10. The CDR3 has 15 residues. The CDR3 is CASSYRDRELSGYTF. The CDR3 DNA follows: TGTGCCAGCAGTTACCGGGACAGGGAATTAAGTGGCTACACCTTC.

The V and J genes are TRBV9 and TRBJ2-1, with 8 bases aligning to TRBD2. This CDR3 comprises 16 residues. J gave up 9 bases and V 3 bases, and 14 bases lay outside the gene matches. Per the germline V gene, CDR1 is SGDLS and CDR2 is YYNGEE. This CDR3 is CASSEGGLAVGGEQFF. In DNA form, the CDR3 reads TGTGCCAGCAGCGAGGGAGGACTAGCAGTGGGGGGTGAGCAGTTCTTC.

This clone was seen once. The chain joins TRBV18 to TRBJ1-6, with 7 bases matching TRBD1. The trim removed 2 bases at V and 6 bases at J, leaving 7 bases unmatched. CDR1 is KGHSH and CDR2 is LQKENI in the germline V gene. This CDR3 is 16 amino acids long. The CDR3 DNA is TGTGCCAGCTCACCAGAGCAGGGACAGACTAATTCACCCCTCCACTTT. This sequence encodes CASSPEQGQTNSPLHF.

J is TRBJ2-7 and V is TRBV28; 8 positions agree with TRBD2. Germline trimming cut 5 bases from V and 2 bases from J; bases unmatched to any gene: 8. Germline V CDR1 and CDR2: MDHEN, SYDVKM. CDR3 size: 15 residues. Here the CDR3 DNA reads TGTGCCAGCAGTCGATCTACGGGGGGGGCCTACGAGCAGTACTTC. Protein: CASSRSTGGAYEQYF. Based on the CDR3 plus reference TRBV28 and TRBJ2-7, the full variable domain is DVKVTQSSRYLVKRTGEKVFLECVQDMDHENMFWYRQDPGLGLRLIYFSYDVKMKEKGDIPEGYSVSREKKERFSLILESASTNQTSMYLCASSRSTGGAYEQYFGPGTRLTVT.

This chain links TRBV18 with TRBJ2-7; TRBD1 might be the D (6 bases). Germline loops: CDR1 KGHSH, CDR2 LQKENI. The CDR3 spans 15 residues. Trimming cost V 4 bases and J 1 base, with 14 bases left between them. In DNA form, the CDR3 reads TGTGCCAGCTCACAGTTAAGCCAGGGGTCCTACGAGCAGTACTTC. Translated, it gives CASSQLSQGSYEQYF.

This chain joins TRBV3-1 (or the pseudogene TRBV3-2) and TRBJ2-7, with D possibly being TRBD1 (6 bases). Germline lookup yields CDR1 LGHDT and CDR2 YNNKEL (reference sequence). This CDR3 has 14 residues. V was pared by 10 bases and J by 5 bases, with 21 bases between. The CDR3 coding sequence is TGTGCCACCTCACCCGTCCCCAAGGGGGACGAGCAGTACTTC. It translates to CATSPVPKGDEQYF.

The chain has TRBV9 and TRBJ1-4; 8 bases map to TRBD1. The CDR3 is 15 residues long. Germline V gene data show CDR1 as SGDLS and CDR2 as YYNGEE. Trimming cost V 3 bases and J 6 bases; bases outside gene matches: 7. Written as DNA, the CDR3 is TGTGCCAGCAGCGCCCTGGACAGGGATGATGAAAAACTGTTTTTT. Its translation: CASSALDRDDEKLFF.

V is TRBV27 and J is TRBJ2-7; unclear D gene. V was trimmed by 6 bases and J by 0 bases, leaving 12 bases between them. The CDR3 runs to 14 residues. Germline CDR1 is MNHEY and CDR2 is SMNVEV (reference sequence). CDR3 sequence reads: CASRVFRSSYEQYF. CDR3 nucleotides: TGTGCCAGCAGGGTTTTTAGAAGCTCCTACGAGCAGTACTTC.

CDR3 DNA sequence: TGTGCCATCAGTGATTGGCGGGGGGGCCCGAATGAGCAGTTCTTC. It yields the protein CAISDWRGGPNEQFF. The rearrangement links TRBV10-3 to TRBJ2-1; 9 nucleotides line up with TRBD2. Trimming cost V 3 bases and J 7 bases; bases outside gene matches: 7. This CDR3 is 15 amino acids long. CDR1 and CDR2 from the germline V gene are ENHRY and SYGVKD.

This chain joins TRBV11-3 and TRBJ2-7; tentative D call: TRBD1 (6 bases). Trimming took 5 bases from V and 0 from J, leaving 17 bases between them. This CDR3 spans 16 amino acids. The V gene's germline CDR1 is SGHNT and CDR2 YENEEA. DNA of the CDR3: TGTGCCAGCAGCACCCGACAGGCGAGTTACTCCTACGAGCAGTACTTC. This translates into CASSTRQASYSYEQYF.

Only a few counts were recorded for this clone. The rearrangement links TRBV19 to TRBJ2-2; D unclear. The V and J ends lost 3 bases and 4 bases respectively, with 6 bases between them. The length of the CDR3 is 13 residues. Germline V CDR1 and CDR2: LNHDA, SQIVND (reference sequence). The CDR3 coding sequence is TGTGCCAGTAGTATTAAATTCACCGGGGAGCTGTTTTTT. Encoded protein: CASSIKFTGELFF.

The chain recombines TRBV5-1 with TRBJ1-4; D gene unclear. Trimming took 7 bases from V and 3 from J, leaving 16 bases between them. The CDR3 sequence is 15 residues long. Germline CDR1 reads SGHRS; CDR2 reads YFSETQ. CDR3 in DNA: TGCGCCAGCGACGACTTCAACTACGCTAATGAAAAACTGTTTTTT. It yields the protein CASDDFNYANEKLFF.

The chain uses TRBV7-2 and TRBJ2-7; TRBD2 matches 8 bases. The germline V gene has CDR1 SGHTA and CDR2 FQGNSA. CDR3 length equals 14 residues. The junction had 6 bases not matched to a gene; V was cut back by 1 base and J by 7 bases. The CDR3 loop reads CASSLGTSQVEQYF. The CDR3 DNA sequence: TGTGCCAGCAGCTTAGGGACTAGCCAAGTGGAGCAGTACTTC.

This clone was counted a few times. The chain couples TRBV7-2 to TRBJ2-7; 7 bases agree with TRBD2. The length of the CDR3 is 14 residues. Per germline, CDR1 SGHTA and CDR2 FQGNSA. V was pared by 0 bases and J by 4 bases, with 3 bases of the junction left unmatched. The CDR3 sequence is CASSLAGGGYEQYF. CDR3 in DNA: TGTGCCAGCAGCTTAGCAGGCGGGGGTTACGAGCAGTACTTC. The entire variable domain, with the rest obtained from reference TRBV7-2 and TRBJ2-7, is as follows: GAGVSQSPSNKVTEKGKDVELRCDPISGHTALYWYRQSLGQGLEFLIYFQGNSAPDKSGLPSDRFSAERTGGSVSTLTIQRTQQEDSAVYLCASSLAGGGYEQYFGPGTRLTVT.

The chain has TRBV7-2 and TRBJ1-2, with 7 bases that match TRBD1. This CDR3 comprises 13 residues. Germline assignment: CDR1 SGHTA and CDR2 FQGNSA. The V and J ends lost 5 bases and 7 bases, in that order; junction bases with no gene match: 7. CDR3 sequence (DNA): TGTGCCAGCAGCCTCGACAGGGCGGCTGGCTACACCTTC. Amino acids: CASSLDRAAGYTF.

The rearrangement joins TRBV5-4 to TRBJ2-5; weak D call: TRBD2 (5 bases). Trimming took off 4 bases at V and 5 bases at J, with 12 bases between the two ends. The CDR3 totals 13 residues. Germline lookup yields CDR1 SGHNT and CDR2 YYREEE (reference sequence). CDR3 nucleotides: TGTGCCAGCAGCGGAGGCCATAGGGAGACCCAGTACTTC. It is translated as CASSGGHRETQYF.

This clone was observed once. The rearrangement joins TRBV27 to TRBJ1-2; 9 bases are shared with TRBD1. Germline trimming cut 0 bases from V and 8 bases from J; bases unmatched to any gene: 7. The V gene's germline CDR1 is MNHEY and CDR2 SMNVEV (reference sequence). The CDR3 spans 15 residues. CDR3 DNA: TGTGCCAGCAGTTTATCCTGGACAGGGGTCGGAGGCTACACCTTC. As protein: CASSLSWTGVGGYTF.

The chain combines TRBV29-1 with TRBJ2-7; TRBD2 might be the D (6 bases). The CDR3 runs 13 residues. Between the trimmed V and J ends, which lost 7 bases and 5 bases, there was a span of 18 bases. Germline assignment: CDR1 SQVTM and CDR2 ANQGSEA. The CDR3 DNA sequence: TGCAGCGGACGGGGGTACGGCGTCCACGAGCAGTACTTC. Its protein product is CSGRGYGVHEQYF.

The CDR3 coding sequence is TGTGCCAGCAGCGCTGACCCTCTAGCAGGTGAGCAGTTCTTC. Residues: CASSADPLAGEQFF. The rearrangement joins TRBV9 to TRBJ2-1; TRBD2 is a possible D gene (5 bases). CDR1 SGDLS and CDR2 YYNGEE come from the germline V gene. This CDR3 comprises 14 residues. The V end was cut by 3 bases, the J end by 9 bases, with 16 bases between.